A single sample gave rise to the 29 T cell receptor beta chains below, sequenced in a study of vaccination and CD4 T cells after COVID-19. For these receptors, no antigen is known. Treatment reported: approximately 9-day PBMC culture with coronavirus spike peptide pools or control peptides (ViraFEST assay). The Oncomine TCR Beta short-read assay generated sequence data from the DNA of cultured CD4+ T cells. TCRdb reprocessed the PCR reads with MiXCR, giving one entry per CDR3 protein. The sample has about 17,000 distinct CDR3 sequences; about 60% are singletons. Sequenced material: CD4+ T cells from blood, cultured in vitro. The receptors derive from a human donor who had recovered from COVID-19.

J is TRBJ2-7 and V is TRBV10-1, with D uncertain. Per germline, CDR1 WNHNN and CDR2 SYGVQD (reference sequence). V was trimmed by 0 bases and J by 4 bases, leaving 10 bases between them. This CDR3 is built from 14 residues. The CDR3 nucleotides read TGCGCCAGCAGTGAGTCTCAGAAGTGGTACGAGCAGTACTTC. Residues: CASSESQKWYEQYF.

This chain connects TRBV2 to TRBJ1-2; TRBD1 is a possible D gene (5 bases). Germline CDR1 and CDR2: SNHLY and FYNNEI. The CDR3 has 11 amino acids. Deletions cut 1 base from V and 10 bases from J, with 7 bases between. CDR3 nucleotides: TGTGCCAGCAGTGAAGGACAGATCTACACCTTC. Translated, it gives CASSEGQIYTF.

This chain's CDR3 is CAISESRQGSTDTQYF. The DNA for the CDR3 is TGTGCCATCAGTGAGTCGAGACAGGGAAGCACAGATACGCAGTATTTT. This chain joins TRBV10-3 and TRBJ2-3; 7 bases map to TRBD1. This CDR3 comprises 16 residues. Losses at the gene ends were 0 bases for V and 0 bases for J; bases not matched to a gene: 3. Germline loops: CDR1 ENHRY, CDR2 SYGVKD.

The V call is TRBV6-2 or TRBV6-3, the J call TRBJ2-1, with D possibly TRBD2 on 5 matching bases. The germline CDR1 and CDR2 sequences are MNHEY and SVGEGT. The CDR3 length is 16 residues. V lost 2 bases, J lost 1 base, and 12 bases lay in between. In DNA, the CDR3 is TGTGCCAGCAGTTACCGAGCGCGGAGGTCCTACAATGAGCAGTTCTTC. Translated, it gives CASSYRARRSYNEQFF.

Written as DNA, the CDR3 is TGCGCCAGCAGTGCAGGACCATCCTATGGCTACACCTTC. This codes for CASSAGPSYGYTF. V and J are TRBV10-1 and TRBJ1-2; D gene unclear. In germline, CDR1 is WNHNN, CDR2 SYGVQD (reference sequence). This CDR3 has 13 amino acids. Trimming took off 4 bases at V and 4 bases at J, with 10 bases between the two ends.

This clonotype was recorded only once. DNA of the CDR3: TGTGCCAGCAGTGAAGCCGGGGCAAGCCCACATGAGCAGTTCTTC. Protein sequence: CASSEAGASPHEQFF. The genes are TRBV6-1 and TRBJ2-1; either TRBD1 or TRBD2 may fit D (5 bases each). CDR1 and CDR2 (germline): MNHNS, SASEGT. V was clipped by 0 bases and J by 8 bases, with 14 bases between them. The CDR3 has 15 amino acids.

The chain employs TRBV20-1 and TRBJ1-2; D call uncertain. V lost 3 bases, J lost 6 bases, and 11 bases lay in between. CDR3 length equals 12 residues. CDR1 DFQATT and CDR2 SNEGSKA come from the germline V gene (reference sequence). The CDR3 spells CSASTSGNGYTF. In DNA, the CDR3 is TGCAGTGCTAGTACCTCCGGAAATGGCTACACCTTC.

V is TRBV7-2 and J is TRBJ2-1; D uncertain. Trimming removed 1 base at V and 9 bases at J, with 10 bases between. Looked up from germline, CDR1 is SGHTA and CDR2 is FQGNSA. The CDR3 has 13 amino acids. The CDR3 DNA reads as TGTGCCAGCAGCTTAGTAGGTGACGGTGAGCAGTTCTTC. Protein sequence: CASSLVGDGEQFF.

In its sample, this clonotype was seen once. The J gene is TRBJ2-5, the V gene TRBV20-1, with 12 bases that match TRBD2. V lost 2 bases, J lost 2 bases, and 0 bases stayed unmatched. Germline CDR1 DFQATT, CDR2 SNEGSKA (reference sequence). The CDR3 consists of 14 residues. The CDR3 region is CSARTSGRQETQYF. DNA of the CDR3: TGCAGTGCTAGAACTAGCGGGAGGCAAGAGACCCAGTACTTC.

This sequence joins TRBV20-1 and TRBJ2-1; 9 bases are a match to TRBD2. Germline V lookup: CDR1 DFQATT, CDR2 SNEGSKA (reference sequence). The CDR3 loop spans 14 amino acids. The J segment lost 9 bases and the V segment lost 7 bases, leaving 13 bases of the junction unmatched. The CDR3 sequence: CSVLNGLASGEQFF. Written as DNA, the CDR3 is TGCAGTGTTTTAAACGGACTAGCGAGCGGTGAGCAGTTCTTC.

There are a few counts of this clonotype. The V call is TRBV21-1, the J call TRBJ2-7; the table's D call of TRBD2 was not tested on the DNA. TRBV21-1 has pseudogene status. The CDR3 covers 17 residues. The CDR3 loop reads CASSNGTTSGPTYEQYF. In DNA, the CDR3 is TGTGCCAGCAGCAATGGGACGACTAGCGGGCCGACCTACGAGCAGTACTTC.

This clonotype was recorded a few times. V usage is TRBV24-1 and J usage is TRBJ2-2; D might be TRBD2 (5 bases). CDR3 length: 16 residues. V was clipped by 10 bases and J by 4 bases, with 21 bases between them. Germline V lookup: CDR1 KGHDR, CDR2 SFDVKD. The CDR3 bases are TGTGCCACGAAGACCCCTGGGAGTGAGGGCACCGGGGAGCTGTTTTTT. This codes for CATKTPGSEGTGELFF.

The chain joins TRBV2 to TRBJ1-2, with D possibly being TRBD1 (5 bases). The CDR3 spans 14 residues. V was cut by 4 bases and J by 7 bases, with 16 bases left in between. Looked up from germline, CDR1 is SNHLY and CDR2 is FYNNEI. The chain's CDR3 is CASSGDGVSGGYTF. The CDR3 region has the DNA TGTGCCAGCAGTGGGGACGGGGTTTCAGGTGGCTACACCTTC.

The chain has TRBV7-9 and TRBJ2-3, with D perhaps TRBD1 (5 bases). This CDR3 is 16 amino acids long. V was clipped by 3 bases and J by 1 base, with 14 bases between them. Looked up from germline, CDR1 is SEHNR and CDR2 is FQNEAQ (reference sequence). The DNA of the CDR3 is TGTGCCAGCAGCTTTATCGGCAGGGTAGGCACAGATACGCAGTATTTT. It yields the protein CASSFIGRVGTDTQYF.

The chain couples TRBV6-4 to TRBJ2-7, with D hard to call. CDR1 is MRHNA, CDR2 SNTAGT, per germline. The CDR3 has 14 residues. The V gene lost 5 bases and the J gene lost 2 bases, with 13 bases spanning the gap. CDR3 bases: TGTGCCAGCAGTTCTATTTCCAATCCCTACGAGCAGTACTTC. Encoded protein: CASSSISNPYEQYF.

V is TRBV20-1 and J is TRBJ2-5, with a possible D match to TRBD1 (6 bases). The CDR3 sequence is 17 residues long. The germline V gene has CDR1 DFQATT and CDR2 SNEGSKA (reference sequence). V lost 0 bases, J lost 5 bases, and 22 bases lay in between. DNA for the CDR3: TGCAGTGCTAGAGATCAGGCAGGGGAAAGTTGGAGGGAGACCCAGTACTTC. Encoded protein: CSARDQAGESWRETQYF.

CDR3 sequence (DNA): TGTGCCAGCAGTTTTCAGGGGAACACTGAAGCTTTCTTT. Translated: CASSFQGNTEAFF. The J gene is TRBJ1-1, the V gene TRBV27, with D tentatively TRBD1 (5 bases). Trimming cost V 3 bases and J 1 base, with 6 bases left between them. Germline CDR1 is MNHEY and CDR2 is SMNVEV (reference sequence). The CDR3 extends over 13 amino acids.

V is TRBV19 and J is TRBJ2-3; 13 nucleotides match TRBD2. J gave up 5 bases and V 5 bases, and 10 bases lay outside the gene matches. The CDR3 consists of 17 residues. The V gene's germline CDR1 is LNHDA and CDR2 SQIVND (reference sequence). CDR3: CASSSSGLAGSRDTQYF. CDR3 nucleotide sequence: TGTGCCAGTAGTTCCTCGGGACTAGCGGGATCCAGAGATACGCAGTATTTT.

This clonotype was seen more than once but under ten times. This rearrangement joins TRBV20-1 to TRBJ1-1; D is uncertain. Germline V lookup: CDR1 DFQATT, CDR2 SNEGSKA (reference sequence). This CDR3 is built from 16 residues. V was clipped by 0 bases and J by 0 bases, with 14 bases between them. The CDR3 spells CSAREPAIRMNTEAFF. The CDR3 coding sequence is TGCAGTGCTAGAGAGCCCGCGATTAGAATGAACACTGAAGCTTTCTTT.

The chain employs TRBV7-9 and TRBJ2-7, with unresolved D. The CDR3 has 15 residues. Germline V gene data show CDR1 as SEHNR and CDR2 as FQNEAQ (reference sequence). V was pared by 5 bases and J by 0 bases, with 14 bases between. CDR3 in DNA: TGTGCCAGCAGCCCCCCTGGACGCTTCTCCTACGAGCAGTACTTC. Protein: CASSPPGRFSYEQYF. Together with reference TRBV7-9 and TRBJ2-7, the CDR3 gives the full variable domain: DTGVSQNPRHKITKRGQNVTFRCDPISEHNRLYWYRQTLGQGPEFLTYFQNEAQLEKSRLLSDRFSAERPKGSFSTLEIQRTEQGDSAMYLCASSPPGRFSYEQYFGPGTRLTVT.

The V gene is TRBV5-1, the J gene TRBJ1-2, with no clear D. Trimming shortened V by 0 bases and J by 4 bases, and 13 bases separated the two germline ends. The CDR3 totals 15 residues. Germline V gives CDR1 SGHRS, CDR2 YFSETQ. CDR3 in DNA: TGCGCCAGCAGCTTGGCGGACCCGCGGGGCTATGGCTACACCTTC. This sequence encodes CASSLADPRGYGYTF.

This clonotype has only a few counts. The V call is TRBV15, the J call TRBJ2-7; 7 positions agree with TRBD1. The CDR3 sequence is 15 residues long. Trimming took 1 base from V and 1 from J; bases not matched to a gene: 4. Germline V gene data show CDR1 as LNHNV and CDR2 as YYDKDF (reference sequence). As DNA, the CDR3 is TGTGCCACCAGCAGAGGCGGACAGGTTTCCTACGAGCAGTACTTC. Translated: CATSRGGQVSYEQYF. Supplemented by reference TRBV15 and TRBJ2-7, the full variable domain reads DAMVIQNPRYQVTQFGKPVTLSCSQTLNHNVMYWYQQKSSQAPKLLFHYYDKDFNNEADTPDNFQSRRPNTSFCFLDIRSPGLGDTAMYLCATSRGGQVSYEQYFGPGTRLTVT.

The CDR3 DNA reads as TGTGCCACCAGTGAGCGCGGACTAGCGGGAGCGCACCCCTCCTACAATGAGCAGTTCTTC. This translates into CATSERGLAGAHPSYNEQFF. V is TRBV24-1 and J is TRBJ2-1; 13 nucleotides line up with TRBD2. Germline CDR1 and CDR2: KGHDR and SFDVKD. V lost 4 bases to trimming and J lost 0 bases; unmatched junction nucleotides: 11. This CDR3 comprises 20 residues.

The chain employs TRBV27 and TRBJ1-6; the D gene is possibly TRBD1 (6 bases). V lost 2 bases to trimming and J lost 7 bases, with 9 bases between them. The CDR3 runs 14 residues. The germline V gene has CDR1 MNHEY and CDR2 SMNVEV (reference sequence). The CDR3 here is CASSLRGWNSPLHF. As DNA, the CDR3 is TGTGCCAGCAGTTTAAGGGGGTGGAATTCACCCCTCCACTTT.

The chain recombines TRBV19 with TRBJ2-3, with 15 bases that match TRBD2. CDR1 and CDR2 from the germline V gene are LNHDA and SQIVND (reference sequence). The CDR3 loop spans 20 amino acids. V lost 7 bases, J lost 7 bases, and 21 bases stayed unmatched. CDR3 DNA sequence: TGTGCCAGTACCGCCCGGGACAGGGTGGGACTAGCGGGAGGACTGAATACGCAGTATTTT. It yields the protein CASTARDRVGLAGGLNTQYF.

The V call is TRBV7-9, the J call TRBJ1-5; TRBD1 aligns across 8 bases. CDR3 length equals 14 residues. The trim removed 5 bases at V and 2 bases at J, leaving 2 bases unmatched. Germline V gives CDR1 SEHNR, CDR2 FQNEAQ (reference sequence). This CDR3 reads CASSPQGGNQPQHF. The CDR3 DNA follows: TGTGCCAGCAGCCCACAGGGGGGCAATCAGCCCCAGCATTTT.

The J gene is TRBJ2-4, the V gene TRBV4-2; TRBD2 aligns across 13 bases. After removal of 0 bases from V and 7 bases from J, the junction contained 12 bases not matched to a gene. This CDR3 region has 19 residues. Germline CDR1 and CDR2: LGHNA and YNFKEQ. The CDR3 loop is CASSQDKLELAGGGNIQYF. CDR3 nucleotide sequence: TGTGCCAGCAGCCAAGATAAGCTGGAACTAGCGGGAGGGGGGAACATTCAGTACTTC.

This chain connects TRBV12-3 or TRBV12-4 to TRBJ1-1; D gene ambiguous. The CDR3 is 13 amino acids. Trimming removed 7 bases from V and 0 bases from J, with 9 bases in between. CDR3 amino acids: CASNEGMNTEAFF. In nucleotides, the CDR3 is TGTGCCAGCAATGAGGGAATGAACACTGAAGCTTTCTTT.

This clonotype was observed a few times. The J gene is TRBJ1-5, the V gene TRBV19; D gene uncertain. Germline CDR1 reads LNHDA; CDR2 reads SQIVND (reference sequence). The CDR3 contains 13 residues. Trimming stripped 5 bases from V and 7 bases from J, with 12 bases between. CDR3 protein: CASSSSWYQPQHF. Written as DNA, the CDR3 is TGTGCCAGTAGTTCCTCTTGGTACCAGCCCCAGCATTTT.